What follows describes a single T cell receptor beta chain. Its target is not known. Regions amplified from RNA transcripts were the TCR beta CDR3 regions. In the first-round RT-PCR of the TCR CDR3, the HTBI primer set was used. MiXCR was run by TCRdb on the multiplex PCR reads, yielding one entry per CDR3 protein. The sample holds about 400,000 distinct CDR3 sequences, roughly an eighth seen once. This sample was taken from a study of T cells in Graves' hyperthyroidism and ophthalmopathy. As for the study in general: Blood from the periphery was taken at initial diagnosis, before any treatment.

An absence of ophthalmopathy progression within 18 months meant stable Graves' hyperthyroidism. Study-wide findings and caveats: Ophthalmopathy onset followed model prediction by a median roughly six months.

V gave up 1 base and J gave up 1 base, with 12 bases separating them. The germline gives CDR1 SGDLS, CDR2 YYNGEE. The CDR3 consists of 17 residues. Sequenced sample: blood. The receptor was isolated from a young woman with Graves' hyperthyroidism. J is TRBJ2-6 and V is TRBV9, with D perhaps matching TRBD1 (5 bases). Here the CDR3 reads CASSVSARGSGANVLTF. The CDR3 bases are TGTGCCAGCAGCGTAAGCGCAAGGGGTTCTGGGGCCAACGTCCTGACTTTC.